The T cell receptor beta chain described here comes from a study of glioma-infiltrating T cells after dendritic cell vaccination. V lost 3 bases and J 2 bases, leaving 17 bases between the germline ends. CDR1 SQVTM and CDR2 ANQGSEA come from the germline V gene. The CDR3 runs 15 residues. Method: immunoSEQ multiplex PCR; TCRdb's copy keeps in-frame clones and lacks some. The sample gives more than 85,000 clones, roughly 84% of which show up once; just under 3% is in the top ten. The sequence was obtained from a human donor with glioblastoma. The chain couples TRBV29-1 to TRBJ2-7, with no clear D. The sequencing used blood, collected before dendritic cell vaccination. CDR3 sequence reads: CSVEAPDTPAYEQYF. DNA for the CDR3: TGCAGCGTTGAGGCCCCAGACACACCGGCCTACGAGCAGTACTTC.